This T cell receptor (beta chain) was documented in a study of blood T cell repertoires in COVID-19. Original processing methods: How many nucleated cells were present was estimated from reference gene primer amplification. The table came from immunoSEQ multiplex PCR; TCRdb's copy has only in-frame clones and leaves some out. The DNA gave D and trimming, while V, J and clone size come from that table. The sample shows about 50,000 clones, 86% of them seen only once. This clone came up a few times. Material: peripheral blood. This sequence was found in a woman aged 55-69 years with acute or convalescent COVID-19.

The CDR3 DNA is TGTGCCTGGAGAAAACAGGGGAGTAGTGAAAAACTGTTTTTT. Residues: CAWRKQGSSEKLFF. This chain links TRBV30 with TRBJ1-4; TRBD1 matches at 7 bases. Germline lookup yields CDR1 GTSNPN and CDR2 SVGIG (reference sequence). V shed 3 bases and J 7 bases; nucleotides not matched to a gene: 8. This CDR3 has 14 amino acids.